This entry features one T cell receptor beta chain sequence. The antigen this receptor binds is unknown. One base away there is no much larger clone; base qualities are not given. These data are taken from a study of blood T cell repertoires in COVID-19 (dated by TCRdb to the early 2020s). About the full investigation: Samples from collaborators originated in the United States, Italy and Spain and spanned both the acute and convalescent phases of COVID-19. Deeply sampled blood TCRbeta repertoires from subjects exposed to, actively infected with, or recovered from COVID-19 were included in the dataset. Where available, HLA class I and class II types were obtained from metadata supplied by the sample provider rather than from assay-based typing. The samples were drawn from two sources: the first 160 participants of the ongoing ImmuneRACE study, and 1,254 subjects contributed by 6 global collaborators. The material from the prospective study consisted of cDNA or gDNA derived from T cells, B-cell-depleted T cells, or PBMCs. The repertoires were released in a freely available public database meant as a resource for research on the immune response to SARS-CoV-2. The sample metadata nearly always contained a de-identified subject ID, COVID-19 status, age in years and sex.

The CDR3 starts with the cysteine, ends with the phenylalanine, and has 17 residues. The CDR3 DNA has 51 bases and is translated from base 1. The germline V end is reduced by 2 bases and the J end by 3 bases; junction bases left unmatched: 7. CDR1 and CDR2 were assigned from the germline V gene (reference sequence) as LNHDA and SQIVND. Collaborating institutions collected whole blood in K2EDTA tubes following their own protocols. Collaborator samples were shipped for TCRbeta analysis as frozen whole blood, isolated PBMCs, or DNA extracted from either sample type. What the research found in general, with its limitations: How much clinical and demographic metadata was included differed by source and by participant, and the metadata was provided uncurated.

TCRbeta CDR3 regions were amplified from genomic DNA by means of the immunoSEQ Assay, a bias-controlled multiplex PCR. Regarding the original processing steps: The number of nucleated cells in each sample was estimated by amplification of reference gene primers within the assay. Sequence reads were collapsed and filtered to measure the absolute abundance of every unique TCRbeta CDR3 rearrangement. For each sample, productive Simpson clonality was calculated as the square root of Simpson's diversity index over productive rearrangements. In its TCRdb copy, this immuneACCESS table keeps in-frame sequences only and misses some clones. Where compared with another copy, unresolved V genes explain less than half of these, and the others have no known cause. V, J and clone size are taken as reported in that table, and D and trimming were inferred from the DNA itself. The sample contains roughly 60,000 clones, 75% to 95% of them found a single time. 7% to 10% of the sample goes to the ten largest clones.

The sample comprised peripheral blood. Here the chain combines TRBV19 and TRBJ2-2, and TRBD2 aligns with 9 junction nucleotides. The source is a woman of 80 years or more with active COVID-19. Read as DNA, the sequence is TGTGCCAGTAGTATAAGCCTAGCGGGGTACTACACCGGGGAGCTGTTTTTT. Its protein is CASSISLAGYYTGELFF.